This T cell receptor beta chain was observed in a study of cytomegalovirus exposure and HLA in healthy donors. Findings and caveats of the study: Earlier analysis found most TCR beta V segments productive about 87% or about 30% of the time. Later analysis associated a missense DCLRE1C variant with TCR beta V- and J-gene trimming. Relative to equally common others, HLA-associated TCR beta chains showed greater clonal expansion in a later analysis.

The CDR3 loop spans 14 amino acids. CDR1 is SGHTA, CDR2 FQGTGA, per germline. Between the trimmed V and J ends, which lost 4 bases and 2 bases, there was a span of 11 bases. Participants comprised healthy donors of bone marrow. The PCR was carried out with 60 Vbeta primers and 13 Jbeta primers. TCRdb's copy holds only in-frame clones and misses some; the assay was immunoSEQ multiplex PCR. The sample carries around 180,000 clones, 84% recorded once. Concerning this clone itself: Its specificity is not known.

This sequence originates from a girl under 10 years old in good health and CMV-seropositive. The gene calls are TRBV7-3 and TRBJ1-2, with D possibly being TRBD1 (6 bases). What was sequenced was PBMCs. The CDR3 nucleotides are TGTGCCAGCAGCTACAGGGTGGGAAACTATGGCTACACCTTC. Translating gives CASSYRVGNYGYTF.